Below are 15 T cell receptor beta chains sequenced from a single sample in a study of shared clonotypes between healthy human individuals. Clones were read by immunoSEQ multiplex PCR, and TCRdb kept only the in-frame ones, dropping some. The sample consists of over 850,000 clones, more than 75% of them appearing once. The sequencing sample was made of memory CD4+ T cells from PBMCs. Subset noted: CD45RA-negative fraction. All receptors derive from a young man in good health. Some clones in this sample may be carry-over from other donors' samples.

The gene calls are TRBV28 and TRBJ2-2; D is ambiguous. Deletions cut 2 bases from V and 6 bases from J, with 13 bases between. Germline CDR1 reads MDHEN; CDR2 reads SYDVKM. The CDR3 is 15 amino acids. The CDR3 nucleotides are TGTGCCAGCAGTTTAGAAACAGTCAAGCCCGGGGAGCTGTTTTTT. Amino acid sequence: CASSLETVKPGELFF.

For this clone: This likely reflects a read error, since a far larger clone is one base away. The chain combines TRBV2 with TRBJ1-1; D is uncertain. Looked up from germline, CDR1 is SNHLY and CDR2 is FYNNEI. V was shortened by 6 bases and J by 1 base, with 9 bases between the two germline ends. The CDR3 sequence is 13 residues long. CDR3 DNA: TGTGCCAGCAGCCGGGAGGAGAACACTGAAGCTTTCTTT. As protein: CASSREENTEAFF.

The chain uses TRBV28 and TRBJ1-3; D remains ambiguous. The ends were cut back, 3 bases at V and 0 bases at J, with 15 bases in the middle. The CDR3 has 17 residues. The V gene's germline CDR1 is MDHEN and CDR2 SYDVKM. CDR3 DNA: TGTGCCAGCAGTTTGCCGATTCACACCAGCTCTGGAAACACCATATATTTT. Protein product: CASSLPIHTSSGNTIYF. The variable domain in full, with the rest retrieved from reference TRBV28 and TRBJ1-3, is DVKVTQSSRYLVKRTGEKVFLECVQDMDHENMFWYRQDPGLGLRLIYFSYDVKMKEKGDIPEGYSVSREKKERFSLILESASTNQTSMYLCASSLPIHTSSGNTIYFGEGSWLTVV.

This rearrangement joins TRBV10-3 to TRBJ2-5; D may be TRBD1 or TRBD2 (5 bases each). This CDR3 is built from 13 residues. Trimming cost V 3 bases and J 5 bases, with 10 bases left between them. The germline CDR1 and CDR2 sequences are ENHRY and SYGVKD. CDR3 sequence reads: CAISEIWGETQYF. CDR3 in DNA: TGTGCCATCAGTGAAATTTGGGGGGAGACCCAGTACTTC.

J is TRBJ1-2 and V is TRBV7-8, with TRBD1 matching over 9 bases. CDR3 size: 17 residues. CDR1 is SGHVS, CDR2 FQNEAQ, per germline. With V trimmed by 2 bases and J by 4 bases, 11 bases remained unmatched. The CDR3, as DNA: TGTGCCAGCAGCTTACTTGGGACAGGGATCCGTGGCTATGGCTACACCTTC. This sequence encodes CASSLLGTGIRGYGYTF.

The chain has TRBV6-1 and TRBJ2-5, with 9 positions matching TRBD2. There are 18 residues in the CDR3. Germline loops: CDR1 MNHNS, CDR2 SASEGT. Trimming removed 2 bases from V and 1 base from J; junction bases left unmatched: 11. CDR3 region: CASSELWSGRNSQETQYF. CDR3 nucleotide sequence: TGTGCCAGCAGTGAATTGTGGAGCGGGAGGAATTCCCAAGAGACCCAGTACTTC.

The rearrangement joins TRBV6-1 to TRBJ2-7; 8 bases agree with TRBD1. This CDR3 has 13 residues. The V segment lost 11 bases and the J segment 2 bases; nucleotides outside the gene matches: 8. Germline values: CDR1 MNHNS, CDR2 SASEGT. DNA for the CDR3: TGTGCCTCTCGCCCAGGGGGCCCCTACGAGCAGTACTTC. It specifies CASRPGGPYEQYF.

This chain uses TRBV30 with TRBJ2-7; TRBD2 aligns across 7 bases. This CDR3 comprises 12 residues. In germline, CDR1 is GTSNPN, CDR2 SVGIG (reference sequence). The V and J ends lost 4 bases and 5 bases, in that order; junction bases with no gene match: 5. CDR3 nucleotides: TGTGCCTGGACCCAGGGAGGGGACGAGCAGTACTTC. Protein sequence: CAWTQGGDEQYF.

V and J are TRBV28 and TRBJ2-3; D is unclear. The V gene's germline CDR1 is MDHEN and CDR2 SYDVKM. V was cut by 0 bases and J by 0 bases, with 4 bases left in between. This CDR3 comprises 14 residues. In DNA, the CDR3 is TGTGCCAGCAGTTTATGGGGAAGCACAGATACGCAGTATTTT. It encodes CASSLWGSTDTQYF.

V and J are TRBV6-6 and TRBJ2-5, with D perhaps matching TRBD1 or TRBD2 (5 bases each). The CDR3 has 13 amino acids. CDR1 is MNHNY and CDR2 is SVGAGI in the germline V gene (reference sequence). The V and J ends lost 4 bases and 4 bases respectively, with 10 bases between them. The CDR3 sequence is CASSWGTRETQYF. CDR3 DNA sequence: TGTGCCAGCAGTTGGGGGACGCGAGAGACCCAGTACTTC.

V gene TRBV25-1 combines with J gene TRBJ2-7; TRBD2 might be the D (5 bases). The ends were cut back, 5 bases at V and 5 bases at J, with 13 bases in the middle. Germline V gene sequence: CDR1 MGHDK, CDR2 SYGVNS. The CDR3 loop spans 13 amino acids. The CDR3 spells CASSNRGPDEQYF. The CDR3 DNA follows: TGTGCCAGCAGTAATCGGGGTCCGGACGAGCAGTACTTC.

The chain employs TRBV5-6 and TRBJ1-5; D remains ambiguous. This CDR3 comprises 16 residues. CDR1 SGHDT and CDR2 YYEEEE come from the germline V gene. V was cut by 0 bases and J by 1 base, with 11 bases left in between. As DNA, the CDR3 is TGTGCCAGCAGCTTGGCCGGAACCGCCAGCAATCAGCCCCAGCATTTT. Protein: CASSLAGTASNQPQHF.

J is TRBJ1-1 and V is TRBV6-1; no firm D call. In germline, CDR1 is MNHNS, CDR2 SASEGT. Trimming shortened V by 2 bases and J by 10 bases, and 14 bases separated the two germline ends. The CDR3 runs 13 residues. The CDR3 reads CASSEQRARGAFF. CDR3 DNA: TGTGCCAGCAGTGAACAACGGGCCCGGGGAGCTTTCTTT.

The gene calls are TRBV9 and TRBJ1-3; 8 nucleotides align to TRBD1. The V segment lost 2 bases and the J segment 3 bases; nucleotides outside the gene matches: 7. In germline, CDR1 is SGDLS, CDR2 YYNGEE. The CDR3 is made up of 16 amino acids. CDR3 sequence (DNA): TGTGCCAGCAGCGTGACAGGGACAGGTGGTGGAAACACCATATATTTT. Translation gives CASSVTGTGGGNTIYF.

The V call is TRBV7-9, the J call TRBJ2-1; D not certain. Trimming took 4 bases from V and 9 from J, leaving 28 bases between them. Germline lookup yields CDR1 SEHNR and CDR2 FQNEAQ (reference sequence). This CDR3 is 18 amino acids long. DNA for the CDR3: TGTGCCAGCAGCTCCCAGCTCATGAACCTAAACCTCGCCGGTGAGCAGTTCTTC. As protein: CASSSQLMNLNLAGEQFF.